Here is one T cell receptor beta chain with its context. TCRdb ran MiXCR on the 5' RACE reads and lists one entry per CDR3 protein. Of about 240,000 distinct CDR3 sequences listed, approximately 9% are singletons. The source of the sample is a study of CD8 T cells in ankylosing spondylitis. V lost 5 bases and J lost 4; bases outside the gene matches: 12. CDR1 is SGHRS, CDR2 YFSETQ, per germline. The CDR3 totals 17 residues. The sequence derives from a male donor with ankylosing spondylitis or in good health (not recorded which). What was sequenced was blood, either unsorted or a sorted T cell fraction (not recorded which). The V call is TRBV5-1, the J call TRBJ2-6; 7 positions match TRBD1. CDR3 DNA sequence: TGCGCCAGCAGGGATCCTTATACAGGGGCAGGGGCCAACGTCCTGACTTTC. This codes for CASRDPYTGAGANVLTF.